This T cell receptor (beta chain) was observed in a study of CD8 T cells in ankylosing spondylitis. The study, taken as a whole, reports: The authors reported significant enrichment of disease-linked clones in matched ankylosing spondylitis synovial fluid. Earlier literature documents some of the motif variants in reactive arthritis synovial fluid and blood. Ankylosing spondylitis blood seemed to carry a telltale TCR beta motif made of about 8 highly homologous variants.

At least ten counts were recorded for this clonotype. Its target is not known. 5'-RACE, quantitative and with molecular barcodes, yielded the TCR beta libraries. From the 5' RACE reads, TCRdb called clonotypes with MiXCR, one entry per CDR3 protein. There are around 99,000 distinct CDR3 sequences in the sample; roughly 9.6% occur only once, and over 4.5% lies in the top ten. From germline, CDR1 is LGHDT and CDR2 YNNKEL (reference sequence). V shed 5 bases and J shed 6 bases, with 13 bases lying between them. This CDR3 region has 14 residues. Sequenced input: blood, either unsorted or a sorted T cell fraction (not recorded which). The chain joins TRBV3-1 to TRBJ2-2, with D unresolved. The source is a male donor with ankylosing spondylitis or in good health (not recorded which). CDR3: CASSSHTGSGELFF. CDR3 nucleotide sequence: TGTGCCAGCAGCTCACACACCGGGTCCGGGGAGCTGTTTTTT.